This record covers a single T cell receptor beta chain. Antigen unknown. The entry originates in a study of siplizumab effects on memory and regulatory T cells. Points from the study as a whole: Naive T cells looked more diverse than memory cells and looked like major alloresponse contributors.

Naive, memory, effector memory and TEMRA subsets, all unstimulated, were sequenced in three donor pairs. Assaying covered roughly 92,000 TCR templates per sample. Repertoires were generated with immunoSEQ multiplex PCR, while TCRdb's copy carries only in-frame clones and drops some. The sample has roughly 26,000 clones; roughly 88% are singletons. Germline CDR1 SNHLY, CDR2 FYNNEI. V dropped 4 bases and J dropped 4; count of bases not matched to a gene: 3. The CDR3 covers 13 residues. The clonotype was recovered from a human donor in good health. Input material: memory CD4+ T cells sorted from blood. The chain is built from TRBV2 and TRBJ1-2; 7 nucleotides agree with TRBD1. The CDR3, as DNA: TGTGCCAGCAGTGTCAGGGGGATCTATGGCTACACCTTC. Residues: CASSVRGIYGYTF.